The 26 T cell receptor beta chains given below trace back to one sample, sequenced in a study of blood T cell repertoires in COVID-19. The table came from immunoSEQ multiplex PCR; TCRdb's copy has only in-frame clones and leaves some out. This table has 95,000 to 100,000 clones, around 92% appearing once. Sequenced: peripheral blood. The receptors were sampled from a man aged 45-65 years with active COVID-19.

The chain links TRBV28 to TRBJ2-3; the D is unclear. Trimming pared 4 bases from V and 8 bases from J, leaving 10 bases between. From germline, CDR1 is MDHEN and CDR2 SYDVKM. The length of the CDR3 is 12 residues. CDR3 bases: TGTGCCAGCAGTTCACCCGCGGTTACGCAGTATTTT. It encodes CASSSPAVTQYF.

This clone was recorded a few times. The V call is TRBV4-2, the J call TRBJ2-1; a possible D gene is TRBD2 (5 bases). Trimming left V 1 base short and J 0 bases short, with 10 bases between. The CDR3 sequence is 16 residues long. Germline V CDR1 and CDR2: LGHNA, YNFKEQ. CDR3 amino acids: CASSQGMGSSYNEQFF. CDR3 in DNA: TGTGCCAGCAGCCAAGGGATGGGGAGCTCCTACAATGAGCAGTTCTTC.

The gene calls are TRBV18 and TRBJ2-7; 9 bases agree with TRBD1. This CDR3 spans 14 amino acids. After removal of 5 bases from V and 5 bases from J, the junction contained 7 bases not matched to a gene. Germline V gene lookup returns CDR1 KGHSH and CDR2 LQKENI. This CDR3 reads CASSSPGQGDEQYF. CDR3 coding DNA: TGTGCCAGCTCATCCCCGGGACAGGGTGACGAGCAGTACTTC.

The chain links TRBV5-1 to TRBJ2-1; 8 bases are a match to TRBD2. Germline loops: CDR1 SGHRS, CDR2 YFSETQ. Trimming took 0 bases from V and 4 from J; bases not matched to a gene: 6. The CDR3 loop spans 16 amino acids. CDR3 region: CASSLVQTSVYNEQFF. The CDR3 DNA reads TGCGCCAGCAGCTTGGTCCAGACTAGCGTTTACAATGAGCAGTTCTTC.

This chain joins TRBV5-1 and TRBJ1-2; maybe TRBD1 (6 bases). Germline-derived CDR1 and CDR2 are SGHRS and YFSETQ. This CDR3 is 16 amino acids long. V was trimmed by 5 bases and J by 0 bases, leaving 17 bases between them. CDR3 region: CASRLTPGQANYGYTF. CDR3 bases: TGCGCCAGCAGACTGACACCGGGACAAGCTAACTATGGCTACACCTTC.

The chain couples TRBV6-5 to TRBJ2-5, with D uncertain. The V gene's germline CDR1 is MNHEY and CDR2 SVGAGI. Between the trimmed V and J ends, which lost 3 bases and 4 bases, there was a span of 12 bases. The CDR3 spans 14 residues. For the CDR3, the DNA is TGTGCCAGCAGTTATTCACAGTATTCAGAGACCCAGTACTTC. Amino acid sequence: CASSYSQYSETQYF.

This clone appeared once. V and J are TRBV2 and TRBJ1-5, with a possible D match to TRBD1 (6 bases). Germline assignment: CDR1 SNHLY and CDR2 FYNNEI. V was trimmed by 8 bases and J by 6 bases, leaving 14 bases between them. This CDR3 region has 13 residues. The CDR3 is CASAPGEGQPQHF. CDR3 nucleotides: TGTGCCAGCGCGCCAGGGGAGGGTCAGCCCCAGCATTTT.

Points on this clone: In the same sample, other DNA sequences code for this CDR3. This rearrangement joins TRBV6-5 to TRBJ1-5; D is unresolved. Germline loops: CDR1 MNHEY, CDR2 SVGAGI. V lost 6 bases, J lost 3 bases, and 3 bases lay in between. CDR3 length: 11 residues. DNA for the CDR3: TGTGCCAGCAGCAACAATCAGCCCCAGCATTTT. It codes for CASSNNQPQHF.

Only one count was recorded for this clone. V is TRBV9 and J is TRBJ2-1; 9 bases fit TRBD1. The V gene end was trimmed by 4 bases and the J gene end by 3 bases; junction bases not matched to a gene: 5. This CDR3 comprises 15 residues. Germline CDR1 is SGDLS and CDR2 is YYNGEE. DNA of the CDR3: TGTGCCAGCAGCAGCCGACAGGGGGGCTACAATGAGCAGTTCTTC. Translated, it gives CASSSRQGGYNEQFF.

The V and J genes are TRBV19 and TRBJ2-5; 11 bases match TRBD2. CDR1 is LNHDA and CDR2 is SQIVND in the germline V gene (reference sequence). The CDR3 consists of 19 residues. The J segment lost 5 bases and the V segment lost 5 bases, leaving 19 bases of the junction unmatched. The CDR3 coding sequence is TGTGCCAGTAGTCCTACCGGGACTAGCGGCCGACCCGACTGGGAGACCCAGTACTTC. This sequence encodes CASSPTGTSGRPDWETQYF.

This clone was counted a few times. This sequence joins TRBV2 and TRBJ1-2; the match to TRBD1 covers 7 bases. The CDR3 totals 14 residues. CDR1 SNHLY and CDR2 FYNNEI come from the germline V gene. Trimming at V came to 6 bases and at J to 3 bases, leaving 7 bases not matched to a gene. The CDR3 loop reads CASRGRGQDYGYTF. The DNA of the CDR3 is TGTGCCAGCAGGGGAAGGGGGCAGGACTATGGCTACACCTTC.

The chain joins TRBV28 to TRBJ2-7; 7 bases agree with TRBD2. The CDR3 covers 15 residues. V trimming: 7 bases; J trimming: 5 bases; junction bases outside the gene matches: 14. Germline V CDR1 and CDR2: MDHEN, SYDVKM. The CDR3 DNA sequence: TGTGCCAGCACCTTAGGAGCGGGGTCGTGGGACGAGCAGTACTTC. Its translation: CASTLGAGSWDEQYF.

This clone was counted only a few times. J is TRBJ1-2 and V is TRBV3-1 (or the pseudogene TRBV3-2), with 11 positions matching TRBD1. CDR1 is LGHDT and CDR2 is YNNKEL in the germline V gene (reference sequence). J lost 7 bases, V lost 4 bases, and 5 bases had no gene match. CDR3 length: 14 residues. The CDR3 nucleotides are TGTGCCAGCAGCCGAGATGGGACAGGGGGTGGCTACACCTTC. Translating it yields CASSRDGTGGGYTF.

The table lists this clone with a count of one. This chain joins TRBV28 and TRBJ1-2; weak D call: TRBD1 (5 bases). Germline CDR1 is MDHEN and CDR2 is SYDVKM. Trimming took off 5 bases at V and 6 bases at J, with 10 bases between the two ends. This CDR3 has 12 residues. CDR3 amino acids: CASSKGLDGYTF. The CDR3 bases are TGTGCCAGCAGTAAGGGACTTGATGGCTACACCTTC.

The rearrangement joins TRBV6-5 to TRBJ2-1, with TRBD1 identical over 8 bases. The CDR3 length is 15 residues. Germline lookup yields CDR1 MNHEY and CDR2 SVGAGI. J gave up 7 bases and V 6 bases, and 11 bases lay outside the gene matches. CDR3 nucleotides: TGTGCCAGCAGAGGCATCGGACAGGGCATTAATGAGCAGTTCTTC. Its translation: CASRGIGQGINEQFF.

V is TRBV10-3 and J is TRBJ2-1, with 8 positions matching TRBD2. Unmatched junction bases numbered 13, after V lost 5 bases and J lost 7 bases. Germline values: CDR1 ENHRY, CDR2 SYGVKD. This CDR3 spans 16 amino acids. CDR3 in amino acids: CAISPYAGRAVNEQFF. The DNA for the CDR3 is TGTGCCATCAGTCCTTATGCCGGGAGGGCCGTAAATGAGCAGTTCTTC.

The V and J genes are TRBV5-1 and TRBJ2-1, with D maybe TRBD2 (5 bases). The CDR3 is made up of 14 amino acids. The V gene's germline CDR1 is SGHRS and CDR2 YFSETQ. Trimming stripped 0 bases from V and 5 bases from J, with 9 bases between. CDR3 DNA: TGCGCCAGCAGCTTGGGAGGGTTCAACAATGAGCAGTTCTTC. Protein: CASSLGGFNNEQFF.

This clone was recorded once. This sequence joins TRBV9 and TRBJ2-7, with TRBD1 as a possible D gene (6 bases). This CDR3 contains 12 residues. V was pared by 4 bases and J by 6 bases, with 11 bases between. Germline-derived CDR1 and CDR2 are SGDLS and YYNGEE. CDR3 loop: CASSLTGFEQYF. CDR3 nucleotides: TGTGCCAGCAGCTTAACAGGGTTCGAGCAGTACTTC.

This sequence joins TRBV15 and TRBJ2-7; 7 nucleotides agree with TRBD1. The CDR3 length is 15 residues. Trimming took 0 bases from V and 3 from J; bases not matched to a gene: 5. The germline V gene encodes CDR1 LNHNV and CDR2 YYDKDF (reference sequence). CDR3 region: CATSRETGSFYEQYF. The CDR3 DNA follows: TGTGCCACCAGCAGAGAGACAGGGTCATTCTACGAGCAGTACTTC.

This chain connects TRBV7-9 to TRBJ1-5; the D gene is possibly TRBD1 (6 bases). CDR3 length: 15 residues. V shed 0 bases and J shed 3 bases, with 9 bases lying between them. CDR1 and CDR2 from the germline V gene are SEHNR and FQNEAQ (reference sequence). The CDR3 DNA is TGTGCCAGCAGCTTAGCACAGGGCTCCAATCAGCCCCAGCATTTT. It specifies CASSLAQGSNQPQHF.

This chain connects TRBV2 to TRBJ2-2; tentative D call: TRBD1 (5 bases). Trimming stripped 6 bases from V and 2 bases from J, with 13 bases between. Germline CDR1 reads SNHLY; CDR2 reads FYNNEI. The CDR3 loop spans 15 amino acids. DNA for the CDR3: TGTGCCAGCAGGCCGCGCAGGGAAAACACCGGGGAGCTGTTTTTT. Protein product: CASRPRRENTGELFF.

This chain joins TRBV14 and TRBJ1-1, with D possibly being TRBD1 (6 bases). V was pared by 3 bases and J by 0 bases, with 11 bases between. The CDR3 contains 15 residues. The germline V gene encodes CDR1 SGHDN and CDR2 FVKESK. The CDR3 DNA reads as TGTGCCAGCAGCCAGGAGGACAGAATGAACACTGAAGCTTTCTTT. Its protein product is CASSQEDRMNTEAFF.

The rearrangement links TRBV3-1 (or the pseudogene TRBV3-2) to TRBJ1-2, with TRBD1 as a possible D gene (5 bases). Germline values: CDR1 LGHDT, CDR2 YNNKEL (reference sequence). The CDR3 consists of 16 residues. Trimming removed 1 base from V and 8 bases from J, with 20 bases in between. The CDR3 reads CASSQGAGQLAGGYTF. CDR3 in DNA: TGTGCCAGCAGCCAAGGAGCGGGGCAGTTGGCCGGGGGCTACACCTTC.

The chain is built from TRBV28 and TRBJ2-7, with 8 nucleotides matching TRBD1. CDR3 length equals 13 residues. CDR1 is MDHEN and CDR2 is SYDVKM in the germline V gene. With 2 bases clipped from V and 5 bases from J, the junction kept 2 bases outside the gene matches. The CDR3 DNA reads TGTGCCAGCAGTTTAGCAGGGGGCGACGAGCAGTACTTC. Its translation is CASSLAGGDEQYF.

This chain uses TRBV7-3 with TRBJ2-1; 13 bases are a match to TRBD2. The J segment lost 8 bases and the V segment lost 2 bases, leaving 3 bases of the junction unmatched. CDR1 and CDR2 (germline): SGHTA, FQGTGA. CDR3 length: 15 residues. CDR3 coding DNA: TGTGCCAGCAGCTTACGGACTAGCGGGAGTGATGAGCAGTTCTTC. This sequence encodes CASSLRTSGSDEQFF.

The V call is TRBV5-1, the J call TRBJ2-1; D might be TRBD2 (5 bases). The CDR3 runs 14 residues. Trimming cost V 1 base and J 7 bases, with 12 bases left between them. Germline-derived CDR1 and CDR2 are SGHRS and YFSETQ. In DNA form, the CDR3 reads TGCGCCAGCAGCTTGAATGGCGGCGGGAATGAGCAGTTCTTC. This encodes CASSLNGGGNEQFF.